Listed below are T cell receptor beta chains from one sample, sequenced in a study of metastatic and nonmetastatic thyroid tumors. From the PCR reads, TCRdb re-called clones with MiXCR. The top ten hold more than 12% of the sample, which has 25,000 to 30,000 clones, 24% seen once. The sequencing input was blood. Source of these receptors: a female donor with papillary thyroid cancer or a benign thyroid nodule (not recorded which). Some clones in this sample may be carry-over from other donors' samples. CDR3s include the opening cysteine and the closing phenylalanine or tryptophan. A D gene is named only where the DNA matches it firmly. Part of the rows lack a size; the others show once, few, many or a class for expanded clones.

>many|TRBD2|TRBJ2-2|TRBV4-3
TGCGCCAGCAGCCAAGAAGGACTAGCGGGTCACACCGGGGAGCTGTTTTTT
CASSQEGLAGHTGELFF
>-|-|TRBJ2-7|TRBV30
TGTGCCTGGAGTGATCAGGCCTACGAGCAGTACTTC
CAWSDQAYEQYF
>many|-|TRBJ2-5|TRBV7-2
TGTGCCAGCAGCTCTCAGGTTTCCCAAGAGACCCAGTACTTC
CASSSQVSQETQYF
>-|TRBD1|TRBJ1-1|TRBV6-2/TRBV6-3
TGTGCCAGCAGTTACGGATATGGGACAGGGGACACTGAAGCTTTCTTT
CASSYGYGTGDTEAFF
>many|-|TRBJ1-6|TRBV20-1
TGCAGTGCTAGGGGGGGTGGGTCATTTAATTCACCCCTCCACTTT
CSARGGGSFNSPLHF
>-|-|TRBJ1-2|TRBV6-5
TGTGCCAGCAGTTACTCCGGACACCAGATCTATGGCTACACCTTC
CASSYSGHQIYGYTF
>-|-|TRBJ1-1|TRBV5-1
TGCGCCAGCAGCGGAGGAAAGAACACTGAAGCTTTCTTT
CASSGGKNTEAFF
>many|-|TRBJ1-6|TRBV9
TGTGCCAGCAGCCCAGCACTGAGCTCCTATAATTCACCCCTCCACTTT
CASSPALSSYNSPLHF
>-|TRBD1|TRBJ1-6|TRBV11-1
TGTGCCAGCAGGCCCCCGACGGGACAGGGATGTTCACCCCTCTACTTT
CASRPPTGQGCSPLYF
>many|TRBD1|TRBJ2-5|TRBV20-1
TGCAGTGCTTTCAGGGGGCGCAAGGAAGAGACCCAGTACTTC
CSAFRGRKEETQYF
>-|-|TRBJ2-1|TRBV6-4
TGTGCCAGCAGTGACTCAGGTTGCTCCTACAATGAGCATTTCTTC
CASSDSGCSYNEHFF
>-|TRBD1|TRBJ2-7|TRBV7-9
TGTGCCAGCAGCTTGACGGACAGGGCTAGCTACGAGCAGTACTTC
CASSLTDRASYEQYF
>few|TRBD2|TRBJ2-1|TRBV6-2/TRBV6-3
TGTGCCGGCAGTTGGACTAGCGGGAATGAGCAGTTCTTC
CAGSWTSGNEQFF
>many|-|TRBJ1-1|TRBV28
TGTGCCAGCAGTTTTACCCGTGAAGCTTTCTTT
CASSFTREAFF
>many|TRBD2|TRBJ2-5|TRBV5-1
TGCGCCAGCAGCCCGGGACTAGCGGGACGTTCGGAGACCCAGTACTTC
CASSPGLAGRSETQYF
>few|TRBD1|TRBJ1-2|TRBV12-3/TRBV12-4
TGTGCCAGCAGTCGACAGGGTAACTCTGGCTACACCTTC
CASSRQGNSGYTF
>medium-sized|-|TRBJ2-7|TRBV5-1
TGCGCCAGCAGCTTGGAGGCCGGTTCCTACGAGCAGTACTTC
CASSLEAGSYEQYF
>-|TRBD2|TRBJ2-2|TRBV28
TGTGCCAGCAGTCGGACTAGTGCTGTCGGTGAGCTGTTTTTT
CASSRTSAVGELFF
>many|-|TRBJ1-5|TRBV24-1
TGTGCCACCAGTGATTCGGGACAAAATCAGCCCCAGCATTTT
CATSDSGQNQPQHF
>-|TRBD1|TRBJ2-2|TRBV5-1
TGCGCCAGCAGCACCGGACAGGATCACACCGGGGAGCTGTTTTTT
CASSTGQDHTGELFF
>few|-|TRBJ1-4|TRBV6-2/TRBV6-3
TGTGCCAGCAGTTACTCAGGGGTTAATGAAAAACTGTTTTTT
CASSYSGVNEKLFF
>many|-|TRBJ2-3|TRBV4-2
TGTGCCAGCAACCAAGATTCCCAGCGGCCGCAGTATTTT
CASNQDSQRPQYF
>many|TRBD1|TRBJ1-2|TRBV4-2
TGTGCCAGCAGCCCGACAGGGGGTTTATATGGCTACACCTTC
CASSPTGGLYGYTF
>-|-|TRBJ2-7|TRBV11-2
TGTGCCAGCAGCTTAAAGTTTGAGGGGGGTTACGATCAGTACTTC
CASSLKFEGGYDQYF
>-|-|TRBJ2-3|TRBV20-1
TGCAGTGCTAGGGTGGGCAGGGGGGCGAAAGATACGCAGTATTTT
CSARVGRGAKDTQYF
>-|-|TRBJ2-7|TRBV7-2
TGTGCCAGCAGCTTGCGTCAGGCGCCCTACGAGCAGTACTTC
CASSLRQAPYEQYF
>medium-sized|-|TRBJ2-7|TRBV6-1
TGTGCCAGCAGTGTTCTAAACTCCTACGAGCAGTACTTC
CASSVLNSYEQYF
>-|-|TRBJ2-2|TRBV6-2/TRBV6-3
TGTGCCAGACGGAGAAGGTCACGGTCGTTAGCGAACACCGGGGAGCTGTTTTTT
CARRRRSRSLANTGELFF
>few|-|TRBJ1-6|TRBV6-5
TGTGCCAGCAGTTACTCGGGAGAAGGGACCCTCCACTTT
CASSYSGEGTLHF
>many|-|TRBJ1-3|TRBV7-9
TGTGCCAGCAGCCCTCCGGAAGGGGATGGAAACACCATATATTTT
CASSPPEGDGNTIYF
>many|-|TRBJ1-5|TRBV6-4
TGTGCCAGCAGTGAGGGGAGCAATCAGCCCCAGCATTTT
CASSEGSNQPQHF
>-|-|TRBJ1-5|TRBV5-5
TGTGCCAGCAGCCCAGACAGAAATCAGCCCCAGCATTTT
CASSPDRNQPQHF
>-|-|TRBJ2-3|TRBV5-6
TGTGCCAGCAGCTTGGTAGGGGACGAGCAGTATTTT
CASSLVGDEQYF
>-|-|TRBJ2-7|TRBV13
TGTGCCATCATCTTAGGCGTAGGACTCCAGCTCTACGAGCAGTACTTC
CAIILGVGLQLYEQYF